This T cell receptor (beta chain) was captured in a study of T-cell reconstitution after alpha-beta-depleted transplantation in children. Preparation of the TCRbeta library used unique molecular identifiers. One entry per CDR3 protein, called by TCRdb with MiXCR from the PCR reads. This sample has hundreds of thousands of distinct CDR3 sequences, with around 8% found just once. This clonotype was found many times. The antigen is undetermined. With 5 bases clipped from V and 4 bases from J, the junction kept 10 bases outside the gene matches. Germline V gene sequence: CDR1 SEHNR, CDR2 FQNEAQ (reference sequence). This CDR3 has 15 amino acids. Study-level results: The authors attributed T-cell counts and diversity one year after transplant mostly to newly produced T cells.

Material: PBMCs, mostly from graft donor cells, obtained 180 days after TCRalphabeta/CD19-depleted stem cell transplant. The receptor's source is a male patient between 5 and 17 years old who had a stem cell transplant for acute lymphoblastic leukemia, so the T cells may come from the graft donor. The rearrangement uses TRBV7-9 and TRBJ2-7; 8 positions agree with TRBD2. CDR3 DNA sequence: TGTGCCAGCAGCAGCGCGGGGGGCAGGTCGTACGAGCAGTACTTC. The encoded protein is CASSSAGGRSYEQYF.